Listed here are 11 T cell receptor beta chains from one sample, sequenced in a study of identical twins (dated by TCRdb to 2015 to 2016). The library was generated by 5' RACE. The run used an Illumina HiSeq 2000. TCRdb reran the public reads through fastp at Q25 and MiXCR, keeping productive beta chains. Each entry is one CDR3 protein sequence, shown with its most common DNA and genes. This sample holds approximately 890,000 distinct CDR3 sequences; 12% were observed only once. The top ten clonotypes cover around 1.5% of the sample. In addition, the sample was reused for a study of yellow fever vaccine responses in identical twins.

The sequenced sample was PBMCs. All receptors come from a woman in her late teens or twenties in good health.

This sequence joins TRBV11-2 and TRBJ2-7; 7 bases are shared with TRBD1. The length of the CDR3 is 14 residues. Trimming cost V 4 bases and J 4 bases; bases outside gene matches: 7. Looked up from germline, CDR1 is SGHAT and CDR2 is FQNNGV. CDR3 DNA sequence: TGTGCCAGCAGCTGGGGGACAGTAAGATACGAGCAGTACGTC. This encodes CASSWGTVRYEQYV.

To note about this clonotype: Germline and junction disagree at one end, which may indicate a read error. The V gene is TRBV7-6, the J gene TRBJ2-2; 7 bases line up with TRBD2. The V gene's germline CDR1 is SGHVS and CDR2 FNYEAQ. The CDR3 has 16 amino acids. This CDR3 is CASSLAGGGAAGELFF. For the CDR3, the DNA is TGTGCTAGCAGCTTAGCCGGCGGGGGAGCGGCCGGGGAGCTGTTTTTT.

This clonotype was detected many times. V is TRBV3-1 and J is TRBJ2-1; D gene uncertain. This CDR3 spans 15 amino acids. V lost 4 bases and J lost 6, with 16 bases in between. CDR1 is LGHDT and CDR2 is YNNKEL in the germline V gene (reference sequence). For the CDR3, the DNA is TGTGCCAGCAGCCCTCGTAACGGGCCGGGCAATGAGCAGTTCTTC. Amino acid sequence: CASSPRNGPGNEQFF.

The J gene is TRBJ1-2, the V gene TRBV11-2; perhaps TRBD1 as D (5 bases). V was clipped by 3 bases and J by 4 bases, with 9 bases between them. Germline V gene data show CDR1 as SGHAT and CDR2 as FQNNGV. CDR3 length equals 13 residues. The CDR3 is CASSFTGGYGYTF. The CDR3 DNA reads as TGTGCCAGCAGCTTTACGGGGGGCTATGGCTACACCTTC.

This clonotype has only a few counts. The V call is TRBV28, the J call TRBJ2-7, with D perhaps TRBD1 or TRBD2 (6 bases each). This CDR3 contains 14 residues. V was cut by 5 bases and J by 5 bases, with 16 bases left in between. In germline, CDR1 is MDHEN, CDR2 SYDVKM. The CDR3 DNA reads as TGTGCCAGCAGTCCACGGGGGCGGCGGGACGAGCAGTACGTC. It yields the protein CASSPRGRRDEQYV.

This clonotype was counted only a few times. In nucleotides, the CDR3 is TGTGCCACCAGGGGACGGGAAATGAGCTCCTACGAGCAGTACGTC. It encodes CATRGREMSSYEQYV. This chain connects TRBV6-1 to TRBJ2-7, with D maybe TRBD1 (6 bases). Trimming cost V 10 bases and J 0 bases, with 19 bases left between them. Per the germline V gene, CDR1 is MNHNS and CDR2 is SASEGT. The CDR3 is 15 amino acids.

The chain uses TRBV5-5 and TRBJ2-7; 9 nucleotides align to TRBD1. The CDR3 sequence is 15 residues long. Germline trimming cut 2 bases from V and 2 bases from J; bases unmatched to any gene: 5. CDR1 is SGHKS and CDR2 is YYEKEE in the germline V gene (reference sequence). The CDR3 coding sequence is TGTGCCAGCAGCTTCGGGACAGGGATTCCCTACGAGCAGTACTTC. It specifies CASSFGTGIPYEQYF.

This rearrangement joins TRBV15 to TRBJ2-1; D gene unclear. Between the trimmed V and J ends, which lost 5 bases and 4 bases, there was a span of 12 bases. The CDR3 covers 14 residues. The germline CDR1 and CDR2 sequences are LNHNV and YYDKDF (reference sequence). The CDR3, as DNA: TGTGCCACCAGCCCCCAAGGGCCGTACAATGAGCAGTTCTTC. Its protein product is CATSPQGPYNEQFF.

This clonotype was found a few times. The chain combines TRBV20-1 with TRBJ2-2; TRBD1 agrees at 7 bases. The CDR3 spans 15 residues. Per germline, CDR1 DFQATT and CDR2 SNEGSKA (reference sequence). The V gene end was trimmed by 5 bases and the J gene end by 1 base; junction bases not matched to a gene: 7. The CDR3 DNA follows: TGCAGTGCTCGTTCCAGGGGGTTGAACACCGGGGAGCTGTTTTTT. Amino acid sequence: CSARSRGLNTGELFF.

The chain uses TRBV24-1 and TRBJ2-2, with TRBD2 matching over 9 bases. The CDR3 spans 16 residues. Germline CDR1 KGHDR, CDR2 SFDVKD. Germline trimming cut 4 bases from V and 3 bases from J; bases unmatched to any gene: 5. CDR3 in amino acids: CATSEIAGAHTGELFF. The CDR3 nucleotides read TGTGCCACCAGTGAGATAGCGGGGGCCCACACCGGGGAGCTGTTTTTT.

In this sample, this clonotype turned up a few times. The rearrangement links TRBV12-3 or TRBV12-4 to TRBJ2-6; D may correspond to TRBD1 or TRBD2 (5 bases each). Trimming cost V 4 bases and J 0 bases, with 10 bases left between them. The CDR3 spans 16 residues. CDR3 protein: CASSSGRISGANVLTF. DNA of the CDR3: TGTGCCAGCAGTTCGGGACGGATCTCTGGGGCCAACGTCCTGACTTTC.